The rows below give T cell receptor beta chains drawn from one sample of a study of blood T cell repertoires in COVID-19. Sequencing was performed with immunoSEQ multiplex PCR; in TCRdb, only in-frame clones are kept and a portion is missing. The sample lists about 90,000 clones; around four fifths were seen once. Sequenced: peripheral blood. The receptors originated from a human donor in a cohort sampled during active COVID-19. The CDR3 runs from the conserved cysteine through the conserved F or W. A D gene is named only where the DNA matches it firmly. Expanded clones are given a class, and other clones once, few, many or no size at all.

V: TRBV19
D: .
J: TRBJ2-2
size: .
DNA: TGTGCCAGTAGTATTAGGCAGGGGATCGGGGAGCTGTTTTTT
CDR3: CASSIRQGIGELFF

V: TRBV6-5
D: TRBD2
J: TRBJ2-5
size: .
DNA: TGTGCCAGCAGTTACTCAGCGGGGAAGGAGACCCAGTACTTC
CDR3: CASSYSAGKETQYF

V: TRBV11-2
D: .
J: TRBJ2-7
size: .
DNA: TGTGCCAGCAGCTGGACAGACAGCTACGAGCAGTACTTC
CDR3: CASSWTDSYEQYF

V: TRBV3-1/TRBV3-2
D: .
J: TRBJ2-1
size: .
DNA: TGTGCCAGCAGCCAAGAGGCTAGCGCCCATGAGCAGTTCTTC
CDR3: CASSQEASAHEQFF

V: TRBV7-3
D: .
J: TRBJ1-1
size: .
DNA: TGTGCCAGCAGTAGGAACGTGGGGGGCACTGAAGCTTTCTTT
CDR3: CASSRNVGGTEAFF

V: TRBV30
D: .
J: TRBJ1-4
size: .
DNA: TGTGCCTGGAGTGAAGGGACTTCAAATGAAAAACTGTTTTTT
CDR3: CAWSEGTSNEKLFF

V: TRBV19
D: .
J: TRBJ1-4
size: .
DNA: TGTGCCAGTAGTAGGCGGGAGCCTAATGAAAAACTGTTTTTT
CDR3: CASSRREPNEKLFF

V: TRBV2
D: TRBD1
J: TRBJ1-5
size: .
DNA: TGTGCCAGCAGGGATATGACAGGGGGTGGCAATCAGCCCCAGCATTTT
CDR3: CASRDMTGGGNQPQHF

V: TRBV11-2
D: .
J: TRBJ2-1
size: few
DNA: TGTGCCAGCAGCCGGGAGCGGAATGAGCAGTTCTTC
CDR3: CASSRERNEQFF

V: TRBV4-2
D: TRBD1
J: TRBJ2-7
size: .
DNA: TGTGCCAGCAGCCAAGTTACAGGGGGCTCCTACGAGCAGTACTTC
CDR3: CASSQVTGGSYEQYF

V: TRBV25-1
D: .
J: TRBJ1-4
size: .
DNA: TGTGCCAGCAGTGAATTGGGGAGTAATGAAAAACTGTTTTTT
CDR3: CASSELGSNEKLFF

V: TRBV2
D: .
J: TRBJ1-5
size: .
DNA: TGTGCCAGCAGGGCCAGACAGGCGGCTGATCAGCCCCAGCATTTT
CDR3: CASRARQAADQPQHF

V: TRBV12-3/TRBV12-4
D: .
J: TRBJ1-1
size: .
DNA: TGTGCCAGCAACCTACAGGATTACACTGAAGCTTTCTTT
CDR3: CASNLQDYTEAFF

V: TRBV7-3
D: .
J: TRBJ2-3
size: once
DNA: TGTGCCAGCAGCTTAACAGCCTCCACAGATACGCAGTATTTT
CDR3: CASSLTASTDTQYF

V: TRBV6-2/TRBV6-3
D: TRBD1
J: TRBJ1-1
size: .
DNA: TGTGCCAGCAGCCCAGGACAGGCCACTTCAAACACTGAAGCTTTCTTT
CDR3: CASSPGQATSNTEAFF

V: TRBV28
D: .
J: TRBJ1-3
size: .
DNA: TGTGCCAGCAGAAGACAGCTCTCTGGAAACACCATATATTTT
CDR3: CASRRQLSGNTIYF

V: TRBV4-3
D: .
J: TRBJ1-3
size: .
DNA: TGCGCCAGCAGCCAAGGATACAGCTTTGGAAACACCATATATTTT
CDR3: CASSQGYSFGNTIYF

V: TRBV6-6
D: .
J: TRBJ2-7
size: .
DNA: TGTGCCAGCAGCCCGACTCCGAGGTACGAGCAGTACTTC
CDR3: CASSPTPRYEQYF

V: TRBV6-5
D: TRBD1
J: TRBJ1-5
size: .
DNA: TGTGCCAGCAGTTCCGGGACAGGGGGTTATCAGCCCCAGCATTTT
CDR3: CASSSGTGGYQPQHF

V: TRBV6-6
D: TRBD1
J: TRBJ1-5
size: .
DNA: TGTGCCAGCAGGGACCTGGGACAGGGTGACCAGCCCCAGCATTTT
CDR3: CASRDLGQGDQPQHF

V: TRBV5-1
D: .
J: TRBJ2-1
size: .
DNA: TGCGCCAGCGGGAGGCAGGGCCTCTCCTACAATGAGCAGTTCTTC
CDR3: CASGRQGLSYNEQFF

V: TRBV7-2
D: TRBD1
J: TRBJ1-4
size: once
DNA: TGTGCCAGCAGCTTAGGAGCCACAGGGGGCGCCAAGGAAAAACTGTTTTTT
CDR3: CASSLGATGGAKEKLFF

V: TRBV5-4
D: .
J: TRBJ1-5
size: .
DNA: TGTGCCAGCAGCTTGGATGGGCAGGATCAGCCCCAGCATTTT
CDR3: CASSLDGQDQPQHF

V: TRBV4-3
D: TRBD1
J: TRBJ1-4
size: .
DNA: TGCGCCAGCAGCCAGTGGACAGGGGGCCTTTTTGAAAAACTGTTTTTT
CDR3: CASSQWTGGLFEKLFF

V: TRBV7-3
D: .
J: TRBJ2-1
size: .
DNA: TGTGCCAGCAGCTTACGGGGGTCTTCCTACAATGAGCAGTTCTTC
CDR3: CASSLRGSSYNEQFF

V: TRBV5-1
D: TRBD1
J: TRBJ1-3
size: .
DNA: TGCGCCAGCAGCGCCCCGGACAGGGCGGGAAACACCATATATTTT
CDR3: CASSAPDRAGNTIYF

V: TRBV6-5
D: .
J: TRBJ1-4
size: .
DNA: TGTGCCAGCAGATTACAGCATAATGAAAAACTGTTTTTT
CDR3: CASRLQHNEKLFF

V: TRBV7-3
D: .
J: TRBJ2-2
size: .
DNA: TGTGCCAGCAGCTTTACGCGTACCGGGGAGCTGTTTTTT
CDR3: CASSFTRTGELFF

V: TRBV7-3
D: .
J: TRBJ2-4
size: .
DNA: TGTGCCAGCAGCTTAAATGCAGGGGAAAACATTCAGTACTTC
CDR3: CASSLNAGENIQYF

V: TRBV6-1
D: .
J: TRBJ1-6
size: .
DNA: TGTGCCAGCAGTGAAGTTGGCGGCTCTCTCTATAATTCACCCCTCCACTTT
CDR3: CASSEVGGSLYNSPLHF

V: TRBV30
D: TRBD1
J: TRBJ1-1
size: .
DNA: TGTGCCTGGAGTCATCCCGGGACAGGGAATAGTGTAGCTTTCTTT
CDR3: CAWSHPGTGNSVAFF

V: TRBV6-5
D: TRBD1
J: TRBJ2-3
size: .
DNA: TGTGCCAGCAGGAACAGGGGGTACACAGATACGCAGTATTTT
CDR3: CASRNRGYTDTQYF

V: TRBV2
D: TRBD1
J: TRBJ1-5
size: .
DNA: TGTGCCAGCAGTAGGGACAGGGACCAGCCCCAGCATTTT
CDR3: CASSRDRDQPQHF

V: TRBV20-1
D: .
J: TRBJ2-5
size: .
DNA: TGCAGTGCTAGTTGGGGCGCGTCAGGGGAGACCCAGTACTTC
CDR3: CSASWGASGETQYF

V: TRBV28
D: .
J: TRBJ1-3
size: .
DNA: TGTGCCAGCAGTTTATCAGGGAAGTCGGGAAACACCATATATTTT
CDR3: CASSLSGKSGNTIYF

V: TRBV15
D: TRBD2
J: TRBJ2-3
size: .
DNA: TGTGCCACCAGCAGATCCCTCTCGGGGGGGATAGATACGCAGTATTTT
CDR3: CATSRSLSGGIDTQYF

V: TRBV28
D: TRBD2
J: TRBJ2-7
size: few
DNA: TGTGCCAGCAGACAACCGTCGGGACTAGCGTACGAGCAGTACTTC
CDR3: CASRQPSGLAYEQYF

V: TRBV7-2
D: TRBD2
J: TRBJ2-5
size: .
DNA: TGTGCCAGCAGCCGGCAGCGGGGGCCCGTGGAGACCCAGTACTTC
CDR3: CASSRQRGPVETQYF

V: TRBV7-9
D: TRBD1
J: TRBJ1-6
size: .
DNA: TGTGCCAGCAGGAGGGGACAGGAGAATTCACCCCTCCACTTT
CDR3: CASRRGQENSPLHF

V: TRBV9
D: TRBD1
J: TRBJ1-2
size: .
DNA: TGTGCCAGCAGCCCCTCTGTGGGACAGGGAAGGGGCTACACCTTC
CDR3: CASSPSVGQGRGYTF

V: TRBV7-2
D: TRBD1
J: TRBJ2-1
size: .
DNA: TGTGCCAGCAGCTTCAGGACAGGGGGCCTGAATGAGCAGTTCTTC
CDR3: CASSFRTGGLNEQFF

V: TRBV7-2
D: .
J: TRBJ2-5
size: once
DNA: TGTGCCAGCAGCTTAGGTTCAGGTCAGATGGTCCCCCAGTACTTC
CDR3: CASSLGSGQMVPQYF

V: TRBV29-1
D: .
J: TRBJ1-2
size: .
DNA: TGCAGCGTTGAGGGGGGAAACCGCTATGGCTACACCTTC
CDR3: CSVEGGNRYGYTF

V: TRBV5-6
D: TRBD1
J: TRBJ2-1
size: .
DNA: TGTGCCAGCAGATATCCCGGGACAGGGGGCGCGGGTGAGCAGTTCTTC
CDR3: CASRYPGTGGAGEQFF

V: TRBV19
D: TRBD1
J: TRBJ2-7
size: .
DNA: TGTGCCAGTAGCTATGGGACAGCCCAACTCTACGAGCAGTACTTC
CDR3: CASSYGTAQLYEQYF

V: TRBV25-1
D: TRBD2
J: TRBJ2-2
size: few
DNA: TGTGCCAGCAGCGACAGCGGGGCGGTGGGGGAGCTGTTTTTT
CDR3: CASSDSGAVGELFF

V: TRBV9
D: TRBD1
J: TRBJ1-5
size: .
DNA: TGTGCCAGCAGCGAGGGACAGGGGGGAAGCAATCAGCCCCAGCATTTT
CDR3: CASSEGQGGSNQPQHF